This T cell receptor (beta chain) was captured by sequencing in a study of regulatory T cells in long-lasting Graves disease (dated by TCRdb to about 2021). At the level of the whole study: Newly diagnosed Graves' disease patients had taken antithyroid drugs for less than 3 months. Peripheral blood TCR sequencing and RNA sequencing compared persistent Graves' disease patients with newly diagnosed Graves' disease patients. The study was conducted in China and was registered as a clinical trial. TCR sequencing covered some 13 persistent and around 20 newly diagnosed Graves' disease patients, approximately 33 samples in total. Results the study describes overall, beyond this receptor: Because the primary lesion, thyroid tissue, could not be accessed, the study looked at peripheral blood alone. A larger number of public clonotypes was shared among persistent patients (more than 2,500) than among newly diagnosed patients (around 880). Sequencing and analysis were limited to the TCR beta chain. Lower TCR Shannon entropy and fewer highly expanded clones were observed in persistent Graves' disease patients than in newly diagnosed patients, which suggested clonal expansion. The authors noted that the small sample size was a limitation that may lower accuracy. Preferential use of TRBV28, TRBJ1-2 and TRBJ2-5 was observed in persistent disease, whereas TRBV20-1 and TRBJ2-1 were favored in newly diagnosed disease.

The CDR3 runs 21 amino acids, cysteine and phenylalanine included. The DNA shown is the 63-base CDR3, in frame from base 1. CDR1 and CDR2 (SGHRS, YFSETQ) derive from the germline V gene. Compared with germline, V lacks 5 bases and J lacks 2 bases; bases without a gene match: 20. In the paper's terms, the time point label means: newly diagnosed GD, antithyroid drugs for less than 3 months. For both TCR sequencing and RNA sequencing, RNA was extracted from PBMCs in TRIzol. The diagnosis of Graves' disease followed American Thyroid Association guidelines. Recruitment of patients was carried out at an endocrinology department in Xi'an, China. Each patient gave approximately 9 milliliters of peripheral blood, collected in an EDTA anticoagulant tube. Ficoll Paque Plus density gradient separation was used to isolate PBMCs, and no further T cell sorting was done. RNA quality was checked with an Agilent 2100 Bioanalyzer and agarose gel, and concentration with a NanoDrop 2000.

This clonotype was counted a single time. What antigen it recognizes has not been identified. Per-base quality was not reported, and no clone a single base away is much larger than it. One read gives only weak evidence. The receptor library was made with multiplex PCR. The sequencer was an Illumina HiSeq 4000. TCR beta libraries were built with iRepertoire HTBI primers and Arm-PCR amplification of CDR3 regions. PCR products were gel purified before sequencing. On the study's bioinformatics: A total of around 59 TRBV and approximately 15 TRBJ segments were identified across samples and were used for gene usage analysis of CDR3 amino acid clonotypes. Filtered high-quality paired reads were merged into contigs using COPE and FqMerger. Contigs were aligned with BLAST to IMGT TRBV, TRBD and TRBJ reference genes, and CDR3 was defined per IMGT. Highly expanded clones were defined as clonotypes with a frequency above 0.1%. Repertoire diversity was measured by Shannon entropy, and V-J evenness by the Gini coefficient. Public clonotypes were defined as clonotypes shared by more than one individual. TCRdb passed the public sequencing reads through fastp at Q25 and MiXCR, retaining productive beta sequences. Rows are unified per CDR3 protein, each entry keeping the most common DNA and genes. The V and J calls shown here were made by TCRdb, not taken from the authors' results. The sample includes 550,000 or so distinct CDR3 sequences, with approximately 12% observed a single time. The biggest ten clones account for 7.5% to 9% of the sample.

The same specimen was also included in a second study, on T cells in Graves' hyperthyroidism and ophthalmopathy. The second study also describes: Stable Graves' hyperthyroidism was defined as no progression to ophthalmopathy during 18 months of follow-up. Hyperthyroidism patients were newly diagnosed, had a disease duration of under 2 months, and were aged 18 to 65 years. Exclusion was applied to patients with uncontrolled infections, other autoimmune diseases, pregnancy or lactation. Diagnoses were established on the basis of clinical symptoms, serum thyroxine and TRAb, thyroid ultrasound, and orbital computed tomography. The first round of RT-PCR for the TCR CDR3 was performed with the HTBI primer set and the Qiagen OneStep RT-PCR kit. Blood samples also contained most of the expanded thyroid clonotypes (frequency above 0.001), which suggests that blood repertoires may reflect thyroid immune responses. In cross-validation, a model built on a 13 V-J signature told ophthalmopathy apart from stable hyperthyroidism with 87.88% sensitivity and about 81% specificity, and in testing the same model reached 80%/75%. During validation, the model predicted progression to ophthalmopathy a median of around 7 months ahead of onset, with around 71% sensitivity and around 73% specificity. To identify distinguishing TCR V-J signatures, a discovery cohort of about 100 patients was used, comprising 43 with Graves' ophthalmopathy and 57 with stable Graves' hyperthyroidism. Prospective prediction of ophthalmopathy was tested in an independent validation cohort consisting of some 19 hyperthyroidism patients and around 16 patients who later progressed to ophthalmopathy. For training and testing, the 100 patients in the discovery cohort were randomly divided in a 7:3 ratio. Thyroid tissue and blood T-cell repertoires from several Graves' hyperthyroidism patients were also compared in the study. Following sampling, methimazole starting at 30 mg daily was given to hyperthyroidism patients, and high-dose intravenous methylprednisolone was given to ophthalmopathy patients. Libraries were constructed in a second round of multiplex PCR, after which size selection and purification were performed. Libraries were sequenced paired-end with 100 bp reads on an Illumina HiSeq2000. SOAPnuke was used to process the raw data, throwing out any read that contained adapters or uncalled bases, had a mean Phred below 15, or lacked an exact constant-primer or identifier match. COPE v1.2.5 was used to merge high-quality paired reads, and clonotypes were defined as unique nucleotide sequences. MiTCR v1.1 was used to align clonotypes to the IMGT TRBV, TRBD and TRBJ reference segments. The analysis included only V-J combinations with a frequency above 0.0001, which together covered 99% to 99.2% of the repertoires. The TCS score was defined as the ratio of F50 (clonal expansion) to E x V (chaos), calculated using BLOSUM62-based TCRdist between CDR3 peptides within each V-J. Welch's t-statistics and random forest reduced several hundred V-J features to under 15, which were used in a naive Bayes classifier (R e1071). Sample size was not statistically predetermined, and blinding of investigators to group allocation was not performed. The paper describes TCR Vbeta CDR3 sequencing of fewer than 150 peripheral blood samples, made up of 43 ophthalmopathy patients, roughly 80 hyperthyroidism patients and about 17 progressor patients.

The TCR originated in a woman aged 25 to 39 with Graves disease. Donor details come from another sample of the same person, matched by shared clones. Material: peripheral blood mononuclear cells (PBMCs), obtained at new diagnosis, from a patient treated with antithyroid drugs. The chain uses TRBV5-1 and TRBJ2-1; 12 of the junction bases match TRBD2. The sequenced DNA: TGCGCCAGCAGTGGGATACCGACTAGCGGGAGTCCCGGGGGCCCCTACAATGAGCAGTTCTTC. This translates into CASSGIPTSGSPGGPYNEQFF.